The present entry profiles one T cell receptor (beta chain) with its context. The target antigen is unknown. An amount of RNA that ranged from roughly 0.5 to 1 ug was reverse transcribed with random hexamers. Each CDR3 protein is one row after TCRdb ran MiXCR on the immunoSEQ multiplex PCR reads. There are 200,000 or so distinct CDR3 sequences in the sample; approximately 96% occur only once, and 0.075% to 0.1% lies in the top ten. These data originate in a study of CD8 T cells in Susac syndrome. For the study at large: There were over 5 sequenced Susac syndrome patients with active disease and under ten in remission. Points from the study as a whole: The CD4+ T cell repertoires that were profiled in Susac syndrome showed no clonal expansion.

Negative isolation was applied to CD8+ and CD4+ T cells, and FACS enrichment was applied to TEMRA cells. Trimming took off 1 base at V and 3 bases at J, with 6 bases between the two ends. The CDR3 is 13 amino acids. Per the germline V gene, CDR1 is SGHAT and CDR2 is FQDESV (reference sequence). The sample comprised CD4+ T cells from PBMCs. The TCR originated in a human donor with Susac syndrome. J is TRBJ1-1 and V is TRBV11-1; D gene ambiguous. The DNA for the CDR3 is TGTGCCAGCAGCTTAGTGGAGGACACTGAAGCTTTCTTT. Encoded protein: CASSLVEDTEAFF. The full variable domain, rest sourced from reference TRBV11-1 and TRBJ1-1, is EAEVAQSPRYKITEKSQAVAFWCDPISGHATLYWYRQILGQGPELLVQFQDESVVDDSQLPKDRFSAERLKGVDSTLKIQPAELGDSAMYLCASSLVEDTEAFFGQGTRLTVV.